These 16 T cell receptor beta chains were all obtained from the same sample, sequenced in a study of identical twins. TCRdb fed the 5' RACE reads into MiXCR, producing one record per CDR3 protein. The sample lists 700,000 or so distinct CDR3 sequences, about 20% occurring once. The same data also went into a second study, on T cells expressing NK-cell markers.

Sequences were obtained from PBMCs. All receptors derive from a woman younger than 35 in good health.

The chain links TRBV5-1 to TRBJ1-3; possibly TRBD1 for D (6 bases). CDR3 length: 16 residues. Trimming stripped 0 bases from V and 4 bases from J, with 14 bases between. In germline, CDR1 is SGHRS, CDR2 YFSETQ. CDR3 sequence reads: CASSLAGTGFGNTIYF. In DNA form, the CDR3 reads TGCGCCAGCAGCTTGGCCGGTACAGGGTTCGGAAACACCATATATTTT.

This clonotype was detected a few times. The V and J genes are TRBV10-3 and TRBJ2-5; 8 bases are shared with TRBD2. CDR1 is ENHRY and CDR2 is SYGVKD in the germline V gene. This CDR3 has 16 amino acids. Losses at the gene ends were 0 bases for V and 2 bases for J; bases not matched to a gene: 5. CDR3 nucleotide sequence: TGTGCCATCAGTGAGTCCCCAGCGGGAGTTCAAGAGACCCAGTACTTC. It translates to CAISESPAGVQETQYF.

V gene TRBV29-1 combines with J gene TRBJ2-2, with TRBD2 identical over 7 bases. Looked up from germline, CDR1 is SQVTM and CDR2 is ANQGSEA. CDR3 length equals 12 residues. V dropped 7 bases and J dropped 5; count of bases not matched to a gene: 4. The CDR3 DNA follows: TGCAGCGGGGGGGGGAGAACCGGGGAGCTGTTTTTT. This gives the protein CSGGGRTGELFF.

This clonotype turned up a few times. CDR3 DNA sequence: TGTGCCAGCAGCTTAGTAGAGGGGACTAGCGGGACGGGGTTCACAGATACGCAGTATTTT. It yields the protein CASSLVEGTSGTGFTDTQYF. The genes are TRBV11-2 and TRBJ2-3; TRBD2 matches at 13 bases. Germline V gene data show CDR1 as SGHAT and CDR2 as FQNNGV. J lost 2 bases, V lost 1 base, and 12 bases had no gene match. The length of the CDR3 is 20 residues.

This CDR3 reads CSASPPPGTGRGDTQYF. The CDR3 DNA sequence: TGCAGTGCTAGTCCACCCCCCGGGACAGGGCGGGGGGATACGCAGTATTTT. The chain has TRBV20-1 and TRBJ2-3, with 9 bases matching TRBD1. Trimming removed 3 bases from V and 6 bases from J; junction bases left unmatched: 16. CDR1 is DFQATT, CDR2 SNEGSKA, per germline (reference sequence). This CDR3 is 17 amino acids long.

The V call is TRBV6-2 or TRBV6-3, the J call TRBJ1-1, with 7 nucleotides matching TRBD1. CDR1 is MNHEY and CDR2 is SVGEGT in the germline V gene. V dropped 7 bases and J dropped 3; count of bases not matched to a gene: 5. The CDR3 sequence is 13 residues long. CDR3 coding DNA: TGTGCCAGCAAGGGGGCGCCGGACACTGAAGCTTTCTTT. Protein product: CASKGAPDTEAFF.

This clonotype was observed a handful of times. This chain connects TRBV7-9 to TRBJ2-1; 8 nucleotides line up with TRBD1. With V trimmed by 5 bases and J by 7 bases, 4 bases remained unmatched. CDR1 and CDR2 from the germline V gene are SEHNR and FQNEAQ (reference sequence). This CDR3 comprises 13 residues. DNA of the CDR3: TGTGCCAGCAGCATGGACAGGGCAAATGAGCAGTTCTTC. This codes for CASSMDRANEQFF.

This clonotype has ten or more counts. This chain links TRBV20-1 with TRBJ2-1; TRBD2 matches at 7 bases. Germline V gene data show CDR1 as DFQATT and CDR2 as SNEGSKA (reference sequence). CDR3 length: 14 residues. V shed 3 bases, J shed 5 bases, and the junction held 7 bases outside the gene matches. This chain's CDR3 is CSASGGRADNEQFF. The DNA of the CDR3 is TGCAGTGCTAGTGGGGGGAGGGCTGACAATGAGCAGTTCTTC.

This clonotype appeared a few times. This chain joins TRBV27 and TRBJ2-3; D is undetermined. In germline, CDR1 is MNHEY, CDR2 SMNVEV (reference sequence). Trimming took off 8 bases at V and 0 bases at J, with 12 bases between the two ends. This CDR3 is 14 amino acids long. CDR3 amino acids: CASQSQFSTDTQYF. CDR3 sequence (DNA): TGTGCCAGCCAGAGTCAGTTCAGCACAGATACGCAGTATTTT.

Ten or more counts support this clonotype. V is TRBV29-1 and J is TRBJ1-1; no clear D gene. The CDR3 contains 11 residues. Germline V gene data show CDR1 as SQVTM and CDR2 as ANQGSEA. V lost 4 bases and J 0 bases, leaving 3 bases between the germline ends. The CDR3 DNA is TGCAGCGTTGTTCTGAACACTGAAGCTTTCTTT. This gives the protein CSVVLNTEAFF. The whole variable domain, filled in from reference TRBV29-1 and TRBJ1-1, reads SAVISQKPSRDICQRGTSLTIQCQVDSQVTMMFWYRQQPGQSLTLIATANQGSEATYESGFVIDKFPISRPNLTFSTLTVSNMSPEDSSIYLCSVVLNTEAFFGQGTRLTVV.

V gene TRBV21-1 combines with J gene TRBJ2-1; the table names TRBD1, a call not compared with the DNA. TRBV21-1 is an annotated pseudogene. There are 15 residues in the CDR3. The DNA of the CDR3 is TGTGCCAGCACCCCCAGCCCTTGGGGACCCAATGAGCAGTTCTTC. Translated: CASTPSPWGPNEQFF.

This clonotype was observed a handful of times. The chain uses TRBV5-1 and TRBJ2-1; possibly TRBD2 for D (6 bases). The CDR3 consists of 13 residues. V was pared by 4 bases and J by 5 bases, with 10 bases between. Germline V lookup: CDR1 SGHRS, CDR2 YFSETQ. This chain's CDR3 is CASSLTSNNEQFF. In DNA form, the CDR3 reads TGCGCCAGCAGCCTCACTAGCAACAATGAGCAGTTCTTC.

This chain uses TRBV6-4 with TRBJ2-1, with D possibly being TRBD2 (7 bases). This CDR3 region has 13 residues. Trimming removed 2 bases at V and 8 bases at J, with 10 bases between. Per germline, CDR1 MRHNA and CDR2 SNTAGT. The CDR3 DNA reads as TGTGCCAGCAGTGACGGGAGGGGGGATGAGCAGTTCTTC. It encodes CASSDGRGDEQFF.

There are many counts of this clonotype. The chain recombines TRBV24-1 with TRBJ1-5; 9 bases line up with TRBD1. The CDR3 spans 15 residues. Unmatched junction bases numbered 2, after V lost 0 bases and J lost 6 bases. Germline-derived CDR1 and CDR2 are KGHDR and SFDVKD. The CDR3 loop reads CATSDLRQGGQPQHF. As DNA, the CDR3 is TGTGCCACCAGTGATTTGCGACAGGGGGGTCAGCCCCAGCATTTT.

This clonotype showed up just a few times. The rearrangement links TRBV7-2 to TRBJ2-3; no definite D call. Germline lookup yields CDR1 SGHTA and CDR2 FQGNSA. Deletions cut 6 bases from V and 3 bases from J, with 19 bases between. The CDR3 has 16 amino acids. The DNA of the CDR3 is TGTGCCAGCAGGACCGGCCTCGCTGGCGCTACAGATACGCAGTATTTT. This encodes CASRTGLAGATDTQYF.

The rearrangement uses TRBV20-1 and TRBJ2-2; TRBD2 matches 10 bases. The CDR3 runs to 15 residues. The germline V gene encodes CDR1 DFQATT and CDR2 SNEGSKA (reference sequence). V trimming: 6 bases; J trimming: 5 bases; junction bases outside the gene matches: 9. The CDR3 loop reads CSAKTSGARTGELFF. The CDR3 coding sequence is TGCAGTGCCAAAACTAGCGGGGCGCGGACCGGGGAGCTGTTTTTT.